This passage covers 22 T cell receptor beta chains from one sample sequenced in a study of shared clonotypes between healthy human individuals. This table comes from immunoSEQ multiplex PCR, and its TCRdb copy is limited to in-frame clones, with some not included. The sample includes 2 million or so clones, roughly 94% seen only once; the top ten take 0.13%. The sequencing input was naive CD4+ T cells sorted from blood. Indicated subset: CD45RA+ positively selected. Source of these receptors: a man younger than 35 in good health.

The V and J genes are TRBV28 and TRBJ2-7; the D gene is possibly TRBD2 (6 bases). CDR1 is MDHEN, CDR2 SYDVKM, per germline. There are 13 residues in the CDR3. The V gene lost 3 bases and the J gene lost 5 bases, with 11 bases spanning the gap. DNA for the CDR3: TGTGCCAGCAGTTTGACTAGTCCCCACGAGCAGTACTTC. Its translation is CASSLTSPHEQYF.

The chain couples TRBV5-1 to TRBJ2-3; TRBD2 is a possible D gene (6 bases). The CDR3 is 13 residues long. Germline CDR1 and CDR2: SGHRS and YFSETQ. V was shortened by 7 bases and J by 2 bases, with 11 bases between the two germline ends. CDR3 nucleotide sequence: TGCGCCAGCGCGACTAGTTTCACAGATACGCAGTATTTT. This encodes CASATSFTDTQYF.

V is TRBV30 and J is TRBJ2-4, with a possible D match to TRBD2 (5 bases). Trimming removed 3 bases from V and 1 base from J, with 13 bases in between. The CDR3 contains 15 residues. Germline assignment: CDR1 GTSNPN and CDR2 SVGIG (reference sequence). The CDR3 is CAWRDRGKAKNIQYF. The DNA for the CDR3 is TGTGCCTGGAGGGACCGGGGAAAGGCCAAAAACATTCAGTACTTC. Full variable domain (remainder filled in from reference TRBV30 and TRBJ2-4): SQTIHQWPATLVQPVGSPLSLECTVEGTSNPNLYWYRQAAGRGLQLLFYSVGIGQISSEVPQNLSASRPQDRQFILSSKKLLLSDSGFYLCAWRDRGKAKNIQYFGAGTRLSVL.

The V call is TRBV25-1, the J call TRBJ2-5; 8 bases are shared with TRBD2. This CDR3 has 15 residues. The trim removed 7 bases at V and 5 bases at J, leaving 12 bases unmatched. Per the germline V gene, CDR1 is MGHDK and CDR2 is SYGVNS. The CDR3 protein is CASTQARGGAETQYF. The CDR3 coding sequence is TGTGCCAGCACCCAAGCCCGGGGGGGCGCGGAGACCCAGTACTTC.

The chain combines TRBV19 with TRBJ2-7; the D gene is possibly TRBD1 (6 bases). The CDR3 spans 15 residues. Germline V gene data show CDR1 as LNHDA and CDR2 as SQIVND (reference sequence). Trimming took off 5 bases at V and 3 bases at J, with 17 bases between the two ends. The chain's CDR3 is CASSLQGEAYYEQYF. The CDR3 coding sequence is TGTGCCAGTAGTTTACAGGGAGAGGCTTACTACGAGCAGTACTTC.

J is TRBJ2-7 and V is TRBV6-5, with 11 bases matching TRBD2. This CDR3 spans 15 amino acids. Germline V gene lookup returns CDR1 MNHEY and CDR2 SVGAGI. Unmatched junction bases numbered 7, after V lost 4 bases and J lost 5 bases. CDR3 loop: CASSSPSGGFDEQYF. The DNA of the CDR3 is TGTGCCAGCAGTTCCCCTAGCGGGGGGTTCGACGAGCAGTACTTC.

The rearrangement joins TRBV7-8 to TRBJ2-5; a possible D gene is TRBD1 (7 bases). CDR1 and CDR2 (germline): SGHVS, FQNEAQ. V was clipped by 5 bases and J by 1 base, with 14 bases between them. There are 15 residues in the CDR3. CDR3 in amino acids: CASSPQGGFQETQYF. The CDR3 DNA reads as TGTGCCAGCAGCCCTCAGGGGGGATTCCAAGAGACCCAGTACTTC.

This rearrangement joins TRBV15 to TRBJ1-5; 11 bases map to TRBD1. CDR1 and CDR2 (germline): LNHNV, YYDKDF (reference sequence). Unmatched junction bases numbered 6, after V lost 0 bases and J lost 2 bases. The CDR3 runs to 18 residues. CDR3 sequence reads: CATSRDRTGGAGNQPQHF. For the CDR3, the DNA is TGTGCCACCAGCAGAGATCGGACAGGGGGCGCGGGCAATCAGCCCCAGCATTTT.

In this sample, this clone turned up once. Other DNA variants within this sample encode the same CDR3. The chain recombines TRBV2 with TRBJ2-7; 7 positions match TRBD1. V trimming: 5 bases; J trimming: 5 bases; junction bases outside the gene matches: 3. The CDR3 sequence is 12 residues long. CDR1 is SNHLY, CDR2 FYNNEI, per germline. As DNA, the CDR3 is TGTGCCAGCAGTCTGACAGGGAACGAGCAGTACTTC. It codes for CASSLTGNEQYF. The full variable domain, completed using reference TRBV2 and TRBJ2-7, is EPEVTQTPSHQVTQMGQEVILRCVPISNHLYFYWYRQILGQKVEFLVSFYNNEISEKSEIFDDQFSVERPDGSNFTLKIRSTKLEDSAMYFCASSLTGNEQYFGPGTRLTVT.

The rearrangement uses TRBV4-3 and TRBJ2-7, with D perhaps being TRBD1 or TRBD2 (5 bases each). The germline gives CDR1 LGHNA, CDR2 YSLEER. Trimming stripped 0 bases from V and 2 bases from J, with 11 bases between. The CDR3 sequence is 15 residues long. CDR3 bases: TGCGCCAGCAGCCAAGAGAGGGGCGCAACCTACGAGCAGTACTTC. This translates into CASSQERGATYEQYF.

The chain employs TRBV18 and TRBJ2-1; TRBD1 matches at 9 bases. Losses at the gene ends were 3 bases for V and 5 bases for J; bases not matched to a gene: 2. The length of the CDR3 is 14 residues. CDR1 is KGHSH and CDR2 is LQKENI in the germline V gene. CDR3 amino acids: CASSPRTGDNEQFF. CDR3 nucleotides: TGTGCCAGCTCACCGCGGACAGGGGACAATGAGCAGTTCTTC.

V gene TRBV29-1 combines with J gene TRBJ2-3, with 12 bases that match TRBD1. The CDR3 is made up of 19 amino acids. Germline CDR1 and CDR2: SQVTM and ANQGSEA. The V and J ends lost 3 bases and 0 bases, in that order; junction bases with no gene match: 13. The CDR3 protein is CSVERDRGLRWTSTDTQYF. The DNA for the CDR3 is TGCAGCGTTGAGAGGGACAGGGGGCTGCGCTGGACTAGCACAGATACGCAGTATTTT.

This chain connects TRBV27 to TRBJ1-3; D not certain. From germline, CDR1 is MNHEY and CDR2 SMNVEV (reference sequence). The CDR3 is 14 amino acids. Deletions cut 2 bases from V and 0 bases from J, with 5 bases between. The CDR3 loop is CASSLTDSGNTIYF. The CDR3 DNA is TGTGCCAGCAGTTTAACAGACTCTGGAAACACCATATATTTT.

The gene calls are TRBV28 and TRBJ1-5, with 10 bases matching TRBD1. The V gene's germline CDR1 is MDHEN and CDR2 SYDVKM. This CDR3 has 15 amino acids. J gave up 5 bases and V 5 bases, and 6 bases lay outside the gene matches. CDR3 sequence: CASSNVGQGYQPQHF. In DNA form, the CDR3 reads TGTGCCAGCAGTAACGTGGGACAGGGGTATCAGCCCCAGCATTTT.

A word on this clone: Other DNA variants within this sample encode the same CDR3. The chain carries TRBV19 and TRBJ1-6; D may be TRBD1 (6 bases). The CDR3 runs 13 residues. CDR1 and CDR2 from the germline V gene are LNHDA and SQIVND (reference sequence). With 8 bases removed from V and 4 bases from J, the gap between germline ends came to 9 bases. CDR3 in amino acids: CASSDSYNSPLHF. In nucleotides, the CDR3 is TGTGCCAGTTCGGACAGTTATAATTCACCCCTCCACTTT.

This rearrangement joins TRBV11-2 to TRBJ1-2, with a tentative D call TRBD1 (5 bases). V was clipped by 0 bases and J by 8 bases, with 10 bases between them. CDR1 and CDR2 from the germline V gene are SGHAT and FQNNGV. CDR3 length: 13 amino acids. The CDR3 DNA reads as TGTGCCAGCAGCTTAGATGGGGCGTTAGGCTACACCTTC. This encodes CASSLDGALGYTF.

V usage is TRBV6-5 and J usage is TRBJ1-5, with a tentative D call TRBD1 (6 bases). Germline CDR1 is MNHEY and CDR2 is SVGAGI. Trimming removed 6 bases at V and 5 bases at J, with 14 bases between. There are 14 residues in the CDR3. This chain's CDR3 is CASRTAGDHQPQHF. The CDR3 DNA follows: TGTGCCAGCAGGACAGCAGGGGATCATCAGCCCCAGCATTTT.

The chain couples TRBV5-1 to TRBJ2-6; D remains unclear. The CDR3 runs 16 residues. Deletions cut 4 bases from V and 0 bases from J, with 11 bases between. Germline V lookup: CDR1 SGHRS, CDR2 YFSETQ. The CDR3 coding sequence is TGCGCCAGCAGCCAGAGTTCCATCTCTGGGGCCAACGTCCTGACTTTC. Translating it yields CASSQSSISGANVLTF.

The CDR3 loop reads CASSGTMDSYNEQFF. CDR3 nucleotides: TGTGCCAGCAGTGGGACAATGGATTCCTACAATGAGCAGTTCTTC. The J gene is TRBJ2-1, the V gene TRBV2, with TRBD1 as a possible D gene (5 bases). This CDR3 spans 15 amino acids. Germline assignment: CDR1 SNHLY and CDR2 FYNNEI. V lost 4 bases, J lost 1 base, and 11 bases lay in between.

The chain links TRBV10-2 to TRBJ2-6, with 8 bases lining up with TRBD1. The CDR3 is 15 residues long. From germline, CDR1 is WSHSY and CDR2 SAAADI. V was pared by 2 bases and J by 4 bases, with 1 base of the junction left unmatched. The CDR3 DNA follows: TGCGCCAGCAGTGAGCAGGGGGCGGGGGCCAACGTCCTGACTTTC. Encoded protein: CASSEQGAGANVLTF.

The J gene is TRBJ2-3, the V gene TRBV6-6, with unresolved D. Germline-derived CDR1 and CDR2 are MNHNY and SVGAGI (reference sequence). V lost 7 bases and J lost 1, with 9 bases in between. This CDR3 comprises 13 residues. CDR3 bases: TGTGCCAGCATCCTGCACGGCACAGATACGCAGTATTTT. Translated: CASILHGTDTQYF.

This sequence joins TRBV5-6 and TRBJ2-1; 8 bases match TRBD1. The length of the CDR3 is 18 residues. Germline V gene lookup returns CDR1 SGHDT and CDR2 YYEEEE. V dropped 4 bases and J dropped 1; count of bases not matched to a gene: 13. As DNA, the CDR3 is TGTGCCAGCAGCCGACAGGGGCACCCTTTCAGTTCCTACAATGAGCAGTTCTTC. Its protein is CASSRQGHPFSSYNEQFF.